The TCR beta chain described here comes from a study of technical replicates of blood from several donors. This clone came up a few times. This CDR3 is 17 amino acids long. The trim removed 2 bases at V and 7 bases at J, leaving 11 bases unmatched. Germline loops: CDR1 SEHNR, CDR2 FQNEAQ (reference sequence). Repertoires were generated with immunoSEQ multiplex PCR, while TCRdb's copy carries only in-frame clones and drops some. In the table there are approximately 76,000 clones, 80% to 90% of which are singletons. The source is a human donor in good health. Some clones in this sample may be carry-over from other donors' samples. The material sequenced was PBMCs. The chain joins TRBV7-9 to TRBJ1-2; 12 bases fit TRBD1. CDR3 sequence (DNA): TGTGCCAGCAGCTTATACAAGGGGACAGGGGGCAAGGTTGGCTACACCTTC. Its translation is CASSLYKGTGGKVGYTF.